This T cell receptor (beta chain) was profiled in a study of response to subunit inactivated influenza vaccine. Study-wide results and limits: Each seasonal influenza vaccination recruits few new T cells, the authors suggested.

V was pared by 6 bases and J by 5 bases, with 13 bases of the junction left unmatched. Germline CDR1 MDHEN, CDR2 SYDVKM. This CDR3 spans 18 amino acids. In TCRdb, the RT-PCR reads were re-called with MiXCR into one record per CDR3 protein. The table has 150,000 or so distinct CDR3 sequences, approximately 10% seen once. Turning to this clonotype: Its antigen is unknown.

Sequenced here: non-naive T cells sorted from PBMCs, sampled roughly 47 days after vaccination. V gene TRBV28 combines with J gene TRBJ2-3, with 14 nucleotides matching TRBD2. The sequence derives from a middle-aged man who received an inactivated influenza vaccine. The CDR3 here is CASRNSGLAGVGGDTQYF. The CDR3 DNA reads TGTGCCAGCAGGAACTCGGGACTAGCGGGAGTAGGAGGAGATACGCAGTATTTT.